Listed below are T cell receptor beta chains from one sample, sequenced in a study of T cells after yellow fever vaccination. A single record per CDR3 protein comes from TCRdb applying MiXCR to the 5' RACE reads. The data show hundreds of thousands of distinct CDR3 sequences, roughly 13% seen once. This specimen was PBMCs, taken on the day of the yellow fever booster vaccination. The receptors stem from a man aged 25 to 40 who received the YFV17D yellow fever vaccine. The CDR3 runs from the conserved cysteine through the conserved F or W. D genes are given only for firm matches. Size tells how often a clone was seen (once, few, many) or the class of an expanded clone, and some rows leave it out.

TRBJ2-4 - many TRBV6-5 CASSYSRPDIQYF TGTGCCAGCAGTTACTCGAGGCCGGACATTCAGTACTTC
TRBJ2-5 - few TRBV5-1 CASSLEPGTETQYF TGCGCCAGCAGCTTGGAACCCGGGACGGAGACCCAGTACTTC
TRBJ2-3 TRBD2 - TRBV6-1 CASMWEGSTDTQYF TGTGCCAGCATGTGGGAGGGCAGCACAGATACGCAGTATTTT
TRBJ2-3 - - TRBV7-3 CASSLGRASDTQYF TGTGCCAGCAGCTTAGGCAGAGCTTCGGATACGCAGTATTTT
TRBJ2-2 - - TRBV7-2 CASSLPLTGELFF TGTGCCAGCAGCTTACCACTCACCGGGGAGCTGTTTTTT
TRBJ2-7 TRBD2 - TRBV7-2 CASSWTSGGSYEQYF TGTGCCAGCAGCTGGACTAGCGGGGGGTCCTACGAGCAGTACTTC
TRBJ1-2 TRBD1 - TRBV20-1 CSAYRGLGGYTF TGCAGTGCTTACAGGGGGCTAGGTGGCTACACCTTC
TRBJ2-1 - - TRBV11-2 CASSRGGGGQFF TGTGCCAGCAGCCGAGGGGGGGGCGGGCAGTTCTTC
TRBJ2-5 - few TRBV7-2 CASSLAAVQETQYF TGTGCCAGCAGCTTAGCGGCGGTTCAAGAGACCCAGTACTTC
TRBJ2-1 TRBD2 - TRBV3-1 CASSQEKRDPYNEQFF TGTGCCAGCAGCCAAGAGAAGCGGGACCCCTACAATGAGCAGTTCTTC
TRBJ2-1 - few TRBV10-3 CAISERSEAAEQFF TGTGCCATCAGTGAGAGGAGTGAGGCTGCTGAGCAGTTCTTC
TRBJ2-5 - - TRBV5-4 CASSLRGLGLQETQYF TGTGCCAGCAGCTTGCGGGGGCTAGGGCTACAAGAGACCCAGTACTTC
TRBJ1-2 - few TRBV6-5 CASSSGQLVPGYTF TGTGCCAGCAGTTCTGGACAACTTGTTCCTGGCTACACCTTC
TRBJ2-5 - - TRBV7-6 CASSLGGWSQETQYF TGTGCCAGCAGCCTTGGGGGCTGGTCTCAAGAGACCCAGTACTTC
TRBJ1-2 TRBD1 - TRBV4-3 CASSRIQGGDYGYTF TGCGCCAGCAGCCGCATACAGGGGGGGGACTATGGCTACACCTTC
TRBJ2-5 TRBD2 few TRBV7-2 CASSSLAAEETQYF TGTGCCAGCAGCTCTCTAGCGGCAGAAGAGACCCAGTACTTC
TRBJ2-1 - many TRBV20-1 CSARVAASQKNEQFF TGCAGTGCTAGAGTGGCGGCTAGTCAAAAAAATGAGCAGTTCTTC
TRBJ1-2 - few TRBV27 CASSSDRTRGYTF TGTGCCAGCAGTTCTGACCGTACTCGTGGCTACACCTTC
TRBJ2-1 TRBD2 few TRBV20-1 CALPVAGAEYEQFF TGCGCCCTTCCCGTAGCGGGAGCGGAATATGAGCAGTTCTTC
TRBJ2-5 TRBD1 - TRBV29-1 CSGGQGEETQYF TGCAGCGGGGGACAGGGAGAAGAGACCCAGTACTTC
TRBJ1-5 - - TRBV7-8 CASSSGQRNQPQHF TGTGCCAGCAGCTCGGGACAACGCAATCAGCCCCAGCATTTT
TRBJ2-3 - - TRBV7-2 CATSGDTQYF TGTGCCACAAGCGGGGATACGCAGTATTTT
TRBJ2-1 - few TRBV7-2 CASSLVATSYNEQFF TGTGCCAGCAGCTTAGTAGCGACCTCCTACAATGAGCAGTTCTTC
TRBJ1-2 - few TRBV12-3/TRBV12-4 CASSPQTSIYGYTF TGTGCCAGCAGTCCCCAGACATCTATCTATGGCTACACCTTC
TRBJ2-7 - - TRBV4-2 CASSQTTSSYEQYF TGTGCCAGCAGCCAAACGACTAGCTCCTACGAGCAGTACTTC
TRBJ2-7 TRBD1 few TRBV19 CASRHTGTVDEQYF TGTGCCAGTAGGCACACCGGGACAGTTGACGAGCAGTACTTC
TRBJ2-7 - - TRBV20-1 CSARVIGLDHYEQYF TGCAGTGCTAGAGTAATAGGTTTGGACCACTACGAGCAGTACTTC
TRBJ2-1 TRBD2 few TRBV2 CASSSYGGGYNEQFF TGTGCCAGCAGTTCATACGGGGGGGGATACAATGAGCAGTTCTTC
TRBJ2-4 - - TRBV27 CASSFGGLAKNIQYF TGTGCCAGCAGTTTTGGAGGGTTAGCCAAAAACATTCAGTACTTC
TRBJ1-5 - - TRBV19 CASSIEGEWSNQPQHF TGTGCCAGTAGTATAGAAGGGGAGTGGAGCAATCAGCCCCAGCATTTT
TRBJ2-1 - - TRBV7-3 CASSRALPSDEQFF TGTGCCAGCAGTCGGGCCCTTCCTTCGGATGAGCAGTTCTTC
TRBJ2-7 TRBD1 few TRBV14 CASSHEPTGGPHF TGTGCCAGCAGCCACGAACCCACAGGGGGACCTCACTTC
TRBJ1-6 - few TRBV20-1 CSASTLNSPLHF TGCAGTGCTAGTACTCTAAATTCACCCCTCCACTTT
TRBJ1-2 - many TRBV28 CASSSQGRANYGYTF TGTGCCAGCAGTTCTCAGGGGAGAGCTAACTATGGCTACACCTTC
TRBJ2-4 - few TRBV14 CASSQGRDSWSIQYF TGTGCCAGCAGCCAAGGGAGGGACTCGTGGAGCATTCAGTACTTC
TRBJ2-2 TRBD2 few TRBV7-8 CASSLFLSSSREQSGELFF TGTGCCAGCAGCTTATTTCTTTCCTCTTCGCGGGAGCAGTCCGGGGAGCTGTTTTTT